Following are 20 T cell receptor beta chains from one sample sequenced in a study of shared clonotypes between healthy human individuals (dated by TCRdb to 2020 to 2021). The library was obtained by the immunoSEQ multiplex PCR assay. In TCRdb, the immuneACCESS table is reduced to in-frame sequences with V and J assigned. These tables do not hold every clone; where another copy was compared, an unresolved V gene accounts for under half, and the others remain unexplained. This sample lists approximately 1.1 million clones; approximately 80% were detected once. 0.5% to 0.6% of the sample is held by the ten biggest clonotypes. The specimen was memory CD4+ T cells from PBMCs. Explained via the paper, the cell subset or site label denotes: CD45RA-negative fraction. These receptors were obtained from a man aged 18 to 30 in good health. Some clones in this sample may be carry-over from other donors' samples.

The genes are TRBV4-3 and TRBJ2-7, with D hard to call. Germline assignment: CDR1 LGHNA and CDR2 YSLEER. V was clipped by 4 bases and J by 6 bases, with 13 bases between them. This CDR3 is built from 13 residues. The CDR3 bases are TGCGCCAGCAGCCTCTCACTCGCGCGCGAGCAGTACTTC. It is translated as CASSLSLAREQYF.

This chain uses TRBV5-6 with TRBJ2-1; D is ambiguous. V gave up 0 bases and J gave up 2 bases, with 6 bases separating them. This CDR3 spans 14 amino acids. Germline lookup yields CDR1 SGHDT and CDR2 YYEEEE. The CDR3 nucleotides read TGTGCCAGCAGCTTGGTGAGAACCTACAATGAGCAGTTCTTC. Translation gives CASSLVRTYNEQFF. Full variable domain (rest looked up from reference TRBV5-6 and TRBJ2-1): DAGVTQSPTHLIKTRGQQVTLRCSPKSGHDTVSWYQQALGQGPQFIFQYYEEEERQRGNFPDRFSGHQFPNYSSELNVNALLLGDSALYLCASSLVRTYNEQFFGPGTRLTVL.

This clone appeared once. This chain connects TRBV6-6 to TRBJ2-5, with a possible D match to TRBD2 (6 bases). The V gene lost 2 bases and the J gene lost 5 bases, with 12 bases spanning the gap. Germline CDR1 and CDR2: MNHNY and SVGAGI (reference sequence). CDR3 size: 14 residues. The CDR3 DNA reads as TGTGCCAGCAGTTACGTGCGGGGAACCGAGACCCAGTACTTC. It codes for CASSYVRGTETQYF.

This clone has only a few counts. The CDR3, as DNA: TGTGCCAGCAGCTTATTTTCTGGTGATGAAGCTTTCTTT. It encodes CASSLFSGDEAFF. This rearrangement joins TRBV7-9 to TRBJ1-1; D ambiguous. There are 13 residues in the CDR3. The V gene lost 2 bases and the J gene lost 7 bases, with 11 bases spanning the gap. CDR1 SEHNR and CDR2 FQNEAQ come from the germline V gene (reference sequence).

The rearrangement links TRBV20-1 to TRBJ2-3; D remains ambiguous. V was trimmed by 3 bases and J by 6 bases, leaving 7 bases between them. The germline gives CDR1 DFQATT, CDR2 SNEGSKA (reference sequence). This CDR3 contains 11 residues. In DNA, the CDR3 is TGCAGTGCTAGTTTGTACGATACGCAGTATTTT. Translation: CSASLYDTQYF.

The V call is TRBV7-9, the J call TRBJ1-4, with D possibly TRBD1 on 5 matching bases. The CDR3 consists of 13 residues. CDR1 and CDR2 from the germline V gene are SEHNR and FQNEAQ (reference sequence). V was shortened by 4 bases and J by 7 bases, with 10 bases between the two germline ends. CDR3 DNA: TGTGCCAGCAGCTACACGGGGGGTGAAAAACTGTTTTTT. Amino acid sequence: CASSYTGGEKLFF.

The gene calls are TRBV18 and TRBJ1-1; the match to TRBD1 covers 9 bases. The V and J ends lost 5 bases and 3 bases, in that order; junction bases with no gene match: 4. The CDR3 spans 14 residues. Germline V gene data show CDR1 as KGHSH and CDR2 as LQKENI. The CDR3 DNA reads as TGTGCCAGCTCAAAAACAGGGGGCGACACTGAAGCTTTCTTT. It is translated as CASSKTGGDTEAFF.

The CDR3: CASSSVLSNFGYTF. In DNA, the CDR3 is TGTGCCAGCAGTTCGGTCCTCTCCAATTTCGGCTACACCTTC. The rearrangement uses TRBV28 and TRBJ1-2; D unresolved. V lost 4 bases and J lost 8, with 17 bases in between. The CDR3 spans 14 residues. Germline-derived CDR1 and CDR2 are MDHEN and SYDVKM.

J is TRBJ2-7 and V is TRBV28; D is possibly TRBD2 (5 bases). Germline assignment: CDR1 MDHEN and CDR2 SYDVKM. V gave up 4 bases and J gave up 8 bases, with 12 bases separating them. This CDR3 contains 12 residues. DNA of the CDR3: TGTGCCAGCAGTTCCCGAGGGCAGAAGCAGTACTTC. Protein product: CASSSRGQKQYF.

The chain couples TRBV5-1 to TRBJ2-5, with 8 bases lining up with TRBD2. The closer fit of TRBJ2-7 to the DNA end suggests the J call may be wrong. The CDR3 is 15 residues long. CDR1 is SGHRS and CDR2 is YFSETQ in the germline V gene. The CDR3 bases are TGCGCCAGCAGCTTAAGCGGGAGTCCTTTCTACGAGCAGTACTTC. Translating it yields CASSLSGSPFYEQYF.

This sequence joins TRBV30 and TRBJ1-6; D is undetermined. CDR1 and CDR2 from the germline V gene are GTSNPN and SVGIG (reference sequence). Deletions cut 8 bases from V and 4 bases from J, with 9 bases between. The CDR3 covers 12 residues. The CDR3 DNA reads TGTGCCCTACAGTTATATAATTCACCCCTCCACTTT. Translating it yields CALQLYNSPLHF.

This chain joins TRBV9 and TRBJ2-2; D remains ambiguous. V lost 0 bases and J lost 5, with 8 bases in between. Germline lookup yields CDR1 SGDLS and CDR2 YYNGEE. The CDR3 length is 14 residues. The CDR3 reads CASSVGETTGELFF. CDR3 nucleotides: TGTGCCAGCAGCGTAGGAGAGACAACCGGGGAGCTGTTTTTT. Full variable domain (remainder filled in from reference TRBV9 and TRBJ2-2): DSGVTQTPKHLITATGQRVTLRCSPRSGDLSVYWYQQSLDQGLQFLIQYYNGEERAKGNILERFSAQQFPDLHSELNLSSLELGDSALYFCASSVGETTGELFFGEGSRLTVL.

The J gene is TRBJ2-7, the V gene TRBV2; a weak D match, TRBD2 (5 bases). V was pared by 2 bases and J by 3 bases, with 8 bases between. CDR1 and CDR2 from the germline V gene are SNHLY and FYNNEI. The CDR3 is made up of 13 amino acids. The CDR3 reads CASSERRVYEQYF. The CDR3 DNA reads TGTGCCAGCAGTGAAAGGCGGGTCTACGAGCAGTACTTC. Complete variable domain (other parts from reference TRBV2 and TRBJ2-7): EPEVTQTPSHQVTQMGQEVILRCVPISNHLYFYWYRQILGQKVEFLVSFYNNEISEKSEIFDDQFSVERPDGSNFTLKIRSTKLEDSAMYFCASSERRVYEQYFGPGTRLTVT.

CDR3 residues: CASSVSRGGAYEQYF. The CDR3, as DNA: TGTGCCAGCAGCGTATCGCGGGGCGGAGCCTACGAGCAGTACTTC. This rearrangement joins TRBV9 to TRBJ2-7; D possibly corresponds to TRBD2 (6 bases). Per the germline V gene, CDR1 is SGDLS and CDR2 is YYNGEE. The CDR3 runs to 15 residues. Trimming shortened V by 1 base and J by 2 bases, and 13 bases separated the two germline ends.

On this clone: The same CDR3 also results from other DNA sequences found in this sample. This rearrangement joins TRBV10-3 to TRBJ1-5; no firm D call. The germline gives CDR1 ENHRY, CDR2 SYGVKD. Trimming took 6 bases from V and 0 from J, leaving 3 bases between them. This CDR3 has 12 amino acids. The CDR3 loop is CAISDSNQPQHF. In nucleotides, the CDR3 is TGTGCCATCAGCGATAGCAATCAGCCCCAGCATTTT.

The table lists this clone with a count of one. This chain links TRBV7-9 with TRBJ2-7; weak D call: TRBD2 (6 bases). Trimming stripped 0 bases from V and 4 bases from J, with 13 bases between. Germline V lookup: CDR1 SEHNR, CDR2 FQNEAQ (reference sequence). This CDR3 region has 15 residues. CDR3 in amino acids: CASSLAGLGRYEQYF. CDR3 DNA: TGTGCCAGCAGCTTAGCCGGGCTAGGGAGGTACGAGCAGTACTTC.

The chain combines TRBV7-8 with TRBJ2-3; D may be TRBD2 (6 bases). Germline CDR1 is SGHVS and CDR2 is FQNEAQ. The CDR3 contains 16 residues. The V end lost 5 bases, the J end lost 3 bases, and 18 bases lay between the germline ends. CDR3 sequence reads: CASSQGGGSITDTQYF. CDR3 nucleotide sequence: TGTGCCAGCAGCCAGGGAGGAGGGAGTATAACAGATACGCAGTATTTT.

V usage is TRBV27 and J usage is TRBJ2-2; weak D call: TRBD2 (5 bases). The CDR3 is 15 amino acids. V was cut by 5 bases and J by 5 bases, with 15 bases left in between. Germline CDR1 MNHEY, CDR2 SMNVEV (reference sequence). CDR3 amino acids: CASSTRAPGTGELFF. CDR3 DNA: TGTGCCAGCAGTACCCGGGCCCCGGGGACCGGGGAGCTGTTTTTT.

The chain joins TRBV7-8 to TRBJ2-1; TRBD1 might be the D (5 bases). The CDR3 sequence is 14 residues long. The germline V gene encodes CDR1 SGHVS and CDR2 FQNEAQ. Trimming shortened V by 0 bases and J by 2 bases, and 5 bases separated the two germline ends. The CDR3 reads CASSLAGAYNEQFF. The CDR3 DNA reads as TGTGCCAGCAGCTTAGCAGGGGCCTACAATGAGCAGTTCTTC.

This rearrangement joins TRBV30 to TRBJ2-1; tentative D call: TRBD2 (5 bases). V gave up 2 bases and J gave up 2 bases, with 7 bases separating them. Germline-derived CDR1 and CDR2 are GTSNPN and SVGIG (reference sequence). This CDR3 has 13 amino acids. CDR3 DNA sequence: TGTGCCTGGAGTATCGGGGCCTACAATGAGCAGTTCTTC. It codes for CAWSIGAYNEQFF.